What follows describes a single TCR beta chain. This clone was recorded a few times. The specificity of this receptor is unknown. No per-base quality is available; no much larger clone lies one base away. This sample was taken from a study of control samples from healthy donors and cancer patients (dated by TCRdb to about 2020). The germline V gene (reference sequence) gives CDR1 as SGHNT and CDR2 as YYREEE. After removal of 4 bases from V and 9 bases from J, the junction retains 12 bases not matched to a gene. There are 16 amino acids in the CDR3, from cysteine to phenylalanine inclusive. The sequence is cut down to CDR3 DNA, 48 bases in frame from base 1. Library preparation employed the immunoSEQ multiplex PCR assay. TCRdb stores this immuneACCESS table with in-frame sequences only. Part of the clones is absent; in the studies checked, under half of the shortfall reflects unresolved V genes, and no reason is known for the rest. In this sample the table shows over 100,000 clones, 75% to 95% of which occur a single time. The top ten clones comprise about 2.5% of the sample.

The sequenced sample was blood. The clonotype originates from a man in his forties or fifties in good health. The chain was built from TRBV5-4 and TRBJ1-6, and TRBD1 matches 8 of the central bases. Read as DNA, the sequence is TGTGCCAGCAGCGTAGATGGCGGACAGGGACGTTCACCCCTCCACTTT. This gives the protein CASSVDGGQGRSPLHF.